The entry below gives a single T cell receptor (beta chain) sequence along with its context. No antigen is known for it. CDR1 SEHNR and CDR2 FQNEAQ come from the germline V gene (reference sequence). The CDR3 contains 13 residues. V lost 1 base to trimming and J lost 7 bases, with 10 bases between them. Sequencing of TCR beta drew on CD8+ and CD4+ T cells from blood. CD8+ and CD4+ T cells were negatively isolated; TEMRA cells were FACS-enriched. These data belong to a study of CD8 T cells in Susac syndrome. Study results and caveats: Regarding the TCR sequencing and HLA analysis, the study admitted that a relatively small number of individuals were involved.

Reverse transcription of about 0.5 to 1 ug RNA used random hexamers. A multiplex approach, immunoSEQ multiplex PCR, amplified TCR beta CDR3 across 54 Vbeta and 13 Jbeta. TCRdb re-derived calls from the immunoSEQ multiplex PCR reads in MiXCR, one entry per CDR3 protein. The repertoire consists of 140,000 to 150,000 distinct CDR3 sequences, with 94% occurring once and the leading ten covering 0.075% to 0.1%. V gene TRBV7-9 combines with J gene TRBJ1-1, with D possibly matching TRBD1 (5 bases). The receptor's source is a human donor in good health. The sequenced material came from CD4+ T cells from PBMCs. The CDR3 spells CASSLEGQDEAFF. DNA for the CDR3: TGTGCCAGCAGCTTAGAGGGGCAGGATGAAGCTTTCTTT.